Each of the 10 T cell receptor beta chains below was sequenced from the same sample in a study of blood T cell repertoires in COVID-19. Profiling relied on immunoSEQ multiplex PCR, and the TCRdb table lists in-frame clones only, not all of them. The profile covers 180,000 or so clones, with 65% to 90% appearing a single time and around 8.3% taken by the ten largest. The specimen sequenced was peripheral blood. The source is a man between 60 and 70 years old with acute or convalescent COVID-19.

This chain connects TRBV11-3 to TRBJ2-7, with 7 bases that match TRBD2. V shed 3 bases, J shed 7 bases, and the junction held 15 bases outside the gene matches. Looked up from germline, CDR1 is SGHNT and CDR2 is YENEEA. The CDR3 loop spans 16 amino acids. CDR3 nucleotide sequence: TGTGCCAGCAGCTTTTTCCGGCGGGAGAGAGGGATTGAGCAGTACTTC. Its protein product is CASSFFRRERGIEQYF.

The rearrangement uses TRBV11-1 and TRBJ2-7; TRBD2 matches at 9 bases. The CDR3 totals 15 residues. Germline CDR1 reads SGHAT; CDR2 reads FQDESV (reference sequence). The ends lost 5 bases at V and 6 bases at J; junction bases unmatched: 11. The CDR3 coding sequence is TGTGCCAGCAGCCCTACCCTAGCGGGGTCTTCCGAGCAGTACTTC. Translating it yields CASSPTLAGSSEQYF. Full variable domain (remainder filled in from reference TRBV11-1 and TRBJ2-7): EAEVAQSPRYKITEKSQAVAFWCDPISGHATLYWYRQILGQGPELLVQFQDESVVDDSQLPKDRFSAERLKGVDSTLKIQPAELGDSAMYLCASSPTLAGSSEQYFGPGTRLTVT.

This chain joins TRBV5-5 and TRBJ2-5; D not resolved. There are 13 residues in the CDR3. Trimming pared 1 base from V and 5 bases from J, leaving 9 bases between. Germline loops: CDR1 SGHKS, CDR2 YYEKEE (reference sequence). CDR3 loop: CASSLPGWETQYF. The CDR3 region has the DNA TGTGCCAGCAGCTTGCCCGGGTGGGAGACCCAGTACTTC.

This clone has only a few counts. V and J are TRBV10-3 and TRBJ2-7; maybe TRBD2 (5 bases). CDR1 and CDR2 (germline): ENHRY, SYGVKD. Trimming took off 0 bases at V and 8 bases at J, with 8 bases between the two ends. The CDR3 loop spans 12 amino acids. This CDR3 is CAISESEGKQYF. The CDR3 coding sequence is TGTGCCATCAGTGAGTCCGAGGGCAAGCAGTACTTC.

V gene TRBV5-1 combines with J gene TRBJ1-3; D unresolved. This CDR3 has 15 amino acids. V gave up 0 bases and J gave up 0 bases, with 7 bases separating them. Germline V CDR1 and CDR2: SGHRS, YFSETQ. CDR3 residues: CASSLDGFSGNTIYF. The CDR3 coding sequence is TGCGCCAGCAGCTTGGACGGGTTCTCTGGAAACACCATATATTTT.

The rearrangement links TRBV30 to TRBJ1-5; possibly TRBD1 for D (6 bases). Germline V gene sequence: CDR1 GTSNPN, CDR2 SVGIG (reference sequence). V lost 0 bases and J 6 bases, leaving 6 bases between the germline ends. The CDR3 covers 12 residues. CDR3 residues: CAWSVGGQPQHF. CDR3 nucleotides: TGTGCCTGGAGTGTAGGGGGTCAGCCCCAGCATTTT.

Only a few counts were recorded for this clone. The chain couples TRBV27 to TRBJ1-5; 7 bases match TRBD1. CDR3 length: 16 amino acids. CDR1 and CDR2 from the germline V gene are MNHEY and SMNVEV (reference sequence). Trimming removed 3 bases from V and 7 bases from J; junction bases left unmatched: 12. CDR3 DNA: TGTGCCAGCAGTTTCAGATCGACAGGGAAGGGGCAGCCCCAGCATTTT. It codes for CASSFRSTGKGQPQHF.

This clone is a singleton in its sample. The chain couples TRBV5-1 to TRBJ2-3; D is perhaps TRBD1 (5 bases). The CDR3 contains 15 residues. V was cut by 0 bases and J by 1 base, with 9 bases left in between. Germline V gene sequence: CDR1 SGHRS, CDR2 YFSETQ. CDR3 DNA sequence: TGCGCCAGCAGCTTGGGGACACTGGGCACAGATACGCAGTATTTT. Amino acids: CASSLGTLGTDTQYF.

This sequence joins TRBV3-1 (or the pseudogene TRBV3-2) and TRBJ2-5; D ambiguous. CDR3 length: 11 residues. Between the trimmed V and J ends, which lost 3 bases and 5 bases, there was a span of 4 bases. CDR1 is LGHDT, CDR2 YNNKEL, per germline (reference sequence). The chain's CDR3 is CASSHRETQYF. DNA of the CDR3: TGTGCCAGCAGCCACAGGGAGACCCAGTACTTC.

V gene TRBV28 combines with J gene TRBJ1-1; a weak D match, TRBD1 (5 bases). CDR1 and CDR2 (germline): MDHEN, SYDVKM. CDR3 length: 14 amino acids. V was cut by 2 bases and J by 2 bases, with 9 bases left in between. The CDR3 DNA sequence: TGTGCCAGCAGTTTAGGGGACTTTAACACTGAAGCTTTCTTT. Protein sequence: CASSLGDFNTEAFF.